The 8 T cell receptor beta chains below all came from one sample that was sequenced in a study of control samples from healthy donors and cancer patients. Assay: immunoSEQ multiplex PCR; the TCRdb copy retains only in-frame clones and omits some. The top ten hold 1.5% to 2% of the sample, which has nearly 200,000 clones, 90% to 95% seen once. The specimen sequenced was blood. Receptors originate from a man in his thirties or forties in good health.

The chain couples TRBV12-3 or TRBV12-4 to TRBJ1-6, with no clear D. This CDR3 has 12 residues. The ends were cut back, 1 base at V and 11 bases at J, with 6 bases in the middle. CDR3 in amino acids: CASSLGFTPLHF. The DNA of the CDR3 is TGTGCCAGCAGTTTAGGGTTTACACCCCTCCACTTT.

This chain connects TRBV12-3 or TRBV12-4 to TRBJ2-3; D ambiguous. Deletions cut 6 bases from V and 2 bases from J, with 3 bases between. CDR3 length equals 11 residues. The CDR3 DNA reads as TGTGCCAGCAGCATCACAGATACGCAGTATTTT. Protein product: CASSITDTQYF.

The chain uses TRBV18 and TRBJ2-2, with 7 nucleotides matching TRBD1. After removal of 1 base from V and 4 bases from J, the junction contained 6 bases not matched to a gene. The CDR3 sequence is 16 residues long. Germline V lookup: CDR1 KGHSH, CDR2 LQKENI. As DNA, the CDR3 is TGTGCCAGCTCACCACTCCGACAGGGTAGCACCGGGGAGCTGTTTTTT. Translating it yields CASSPLRQGSTGELFF.

Here the CDR3 reads CASSSGSSNSPLHF. The CDR3 nucleotides read TGTGCCAGCAGCTCGGGATCATCTAATTCACCCCTCCACTTT. V is TRBV7-3 and J is TRBJ1-6; D is ambiguous. This CDR3 has 14 residues. The ends were cut back, 4 bases at V and 6 bases at J, with 10 bases in the middle. CDR1 and CDR2 from the germline V gene are SGHTA and FQGTGA. Filled out from reference TRBV7-3 and TRBJ1-6, the complete variable domain reads GAGVSQTPSNKVTEKGKYVELRCDPISGHTALYWYRQSLGQGPEFLIYFQGTGAADDSGLPNDRFFAVRPEGSVSTLKIQRTERGDSAVYLCASSSGSSNSPLHFGNGTRLTVT.

The rearrangement links TRBV12-5 to TRBJ1-5; D is ambiguous. This CDR3 has 11 amino acids. The ends were cut back, 7 bases at V and 11 bases at J, with 12 bases in the middle. The V gene's germline CDR1 is LGHNT and CDR2 FRNRAP. The CDR3 spells CASASDLTQHF. Here the CDR3 DNA reads TGTGCTAGTGCCTCGGATTTGACCCAGCATTTT.

The gene calls are TRBV2 and TRBJ1-4, with 9 bases identical to TRBD1. The CDR3 spans 15 residues. Germline lookup yields CDR1 SNHLY and CDR2 FYNNEI. After removal of 7 bases from V and 8 bases from J, the junction contained 11 bases not matched to a gene. CDR3 nucleotide sequence: TGTGCCAGCAATCTACAGGGGGCGCGGGACGAAAAACTGTTTTTT. It yields the protein CASNLQGARDEKLFF.

This clone was detected only once. This chain links TRBV7-2 with TRBJ2-7, with D maybe TRBD2 (5 bases). Trimming took off 5 bases at V and 5 bases at J, with 16 bases between the two ends. The germline CDR1 and CDR2 sequences are SGHTA and FQGNSA. The CDR3 consists of 14 residues. DNA for the CDR3: TGTGCCAGCAGCCCCGGCCCGGGGTTCAACGAGCAGTACTTC. Amino acids: CASSPGPGFNEQYF.

This chain uses TRBV5-4 with TRBJ2-5; 9 bases are shared with TRBD2. CDR1 and CDR2 from the germline V gene are SGHNT and YYREEE (reference sequence). J lost 4 bases, V lost 4 bases, and 8 bases had no gene match. The CDR3 sequence is 15 residues long. The CDR3 sequence: CASSRGGGATETQYF. The DNA for the CDR3 is TGTGCCAGCAGCAGGGGCGGGGGGGCCACAGAGACCCAGTACTTC.